This entry lists 20 T cell receptor beta chains sequenced from one sample in a study of CD8+CD57+ T cells in acquired aplastic anemia. Genomic DNA constituted the template upon which TCR beta VDJ and CDR3 profiling was performed. TCRdb fed the reads into MiXCR, producing one record per CDR3 protein. This sample has 200,000 to 300,000 distinct CDR3 sequences; approximately 86% occur once, and the top ten carry 40% to 55%. For sequencing, patients were chosen who had shown expansion of CD8+CD57+ cells by flow cytometry. The specimen was sorted CD4+, CD8+, or CD8+CD57+ T cells (not recorded which) from PBMCs. Source of these receptors: a human donor with aplastic anemia.

The chain links TRBV5-4 to TRBJ2-1; D remains ambiguous. Germline V gene data show CDR1 as SGHNT and CDR2 as YYREEE (reference sequence). With 8 bases removed from V and 6 bases from J, the gap between germline ends came to 21 bases. This CDR3 contains 15 residues. In nucleotides, the CDR3 is TGTGCCAGTAGTGGTACAAGCACTTCTTCCAATGAGCAGTTCTTC. Translation gives CASSGTSTSSNEQFF.

Remarks on this clonotype: Germline is not matched at one junction end, which may reflect a read error. The chain has TRBV7-9 and TRBJ2-5; D possibly matches TRBD1 or TRBD2 (5 bases each). This CDR3 spans 14 amino acids. The V gene's germline CDR1 is SEHNR and CDR2 FQNEAQ (reference sequence). DNA of the CDR3: TGTGCCAGCAGCCGGCCGGGGCAGCCAGAGTCCCAGTACTTC. It encodes CASSRPGQPESQYF.

Points on this clonotype: Without the conserved terminal phenylalanine or tryptophan, this CDR3 likely stems from a read error. The DNA is left out, because the CDR3 cannot be placed on it with certainty; the CDR3 is given as TCRdb lists it. The chain employs TRBV7-8 and TRBJ2-3; the D call of TRBD1 is as the table states it, not checked on the DNA. The CDR3 length equals 13 residues, ends included. CDR1 SGHVS and CDR2 FQNEAQ come from the germline V gene. The CDR3 is CASSVGGTAKPQY.

The CDR3 here is CASSFPTDGTALSYEQYV. Written as DNA, the CDR3 is TGTGCCAGCAGCTTTCCTACCGACGGGACAGCCCTTTCCTACGAGCAGTACGTC. The rearrangement joins TRBV5-8 to TRBJ2-7; TRBD1 agrees at 7 bases. CDR1 SGHTS and CDR2 YDEGEE come from the germline V gene. The CDR3 has 18 residues. With 2 bases clipped from V and 1 base from J, the junction kept 15 bases outside the gene matches.

V and J are TRBV11-2 and TRBJ2-7, with D possibly TRBD2 on 6 matching bases. The germline V and J ends were trimmed by 4 bases and 5 bases, with 18 bases remaining between them. Germline lookup yields CDR1 SGHAT and CDR2 FQNNGV. The CDR3 contains 15 residues. The CDR3 DNA sequence: TGTGCCAGCAGCTGGGGTGGAGGGTCAAGCCACGAGCAGTACTTC. Translated, it gives CASSWGGGSSHEQYF.

The chain joins TRBV9 to TRBJ2-3, with D tentatively TRBD1 (5 bases). The V end was cut by 3 bases, the J end by 13 bases, with 24 bases between. The CDR3 totals 15 residues. Germline lookup yields CDR1 SGDLS and CDR2 YYNGEE. CDR3 residues: CASSAGSGTQDFEYF. In DNA, the CDR3 is TGTGCCAGCAGCGCAGGGTCAGGCACGCAGGATTTTGAGTATTTT.

The chain carries TRBV11-3 and TRBJ2-3; 9 positions agree with TRBD1. V trimming: 5 bases; J trimming: 8 bases; junction bases outside the gene matches: 5. The V gene's germline CDR1 is SGHNT and CDR2 YENEEA. The CDR3 length is 13 residues. CDR3 nucleotide sequence: TGTGCCAGCAGCCAGGGACAGGGAGGTACGCAGTATTTT. This encodes CASSQGQGGTQYF.

The chain uses TRBV7-2 and TRBJ1-1; D may be TRBD1 (6 bases). The CDR3 is 15 amino acids. The germline CDR1 and CDR2 sequences are SGHTA and FQGNSA. Trimming took 1 base from V and 13 from J, leaving 22 bases between them. The CDR3 reads CASSLDLRGDTQDFF. The CDR3, as DNA: TGTGCCAGCAGCTTAGATCTGAGAGGGGACACTCAAGATTTCTTT. The whole variable domain, filled in from reference TRBV7-2 and TRBJ1-1, reads GAGVSQSPSNKVTEKGKDVELRCDPISGHTALYWYRQSLGQGLEFLIYFQGNSAPDKSGLPSDRFSAERTGGSVSTLTIQRTQQEDSAVYLCASSLDLRGDTQDFFGQGTRLTVV.

The rearrangement joins TRBV7-8 to TRBJ2-4, with 9 bases aligning to TRBD2. The CDR3 totals 16 residues. Unmatched junction bases numbered 3, after V lost 1 base and J lost 2 bases. The germline CDR1 and CDR2 sequences are SGHVS and FQNEAQ. CDR3 amino acids: CASSLGAGGPKNIQYF. DNA for the CDR3: TGTGCCAGCAGCTTAGGGGCGGGAGGGCCCAAAAACATTCAGTACTTC. Together with reference TRBV7-8 and TRBJ2-4, the CDR3 gives the full variable domain: GAGVSQSPRYKVAKRGQDVALRCDPISGHVSLFWYQQALGQGPEFLTYFQNEAQLDKSGLPSDRFFAERPEGSVSTLKIQRTQQEDSAVYLCASSLGAGGPKNIQYFGAGTRLSVL.

CDR3 sequence: CASGYRAGGTAGEYF. Here the CDR3 DNA reads TGTGCCAGCGGCTACCGAGCGGGGGGGACAGCTGGGGAGTATTTT. This chain uses TRBV7-3 with TRBJ2-3, with 10 bases aligning to TRBD2. V lost 8 bases and J lost 13; bases outside the gene matches: 18. Germline CDR1 and CDR2: SGHTA and FQGTGA. The CDR3 sequence is 15 residues long.

On this clonotype: At one boundary the junction diverges from the germline segment, which might be a read error. This sequence joins TRBV9 and TRBJ2-3, with D perhaps given as TRBD1 or TRBD2 (5 bases each). Germline loops: CDR1 SGDLS, CDR2 YYNGEE. The CDR3 runs to 13 residues. CDR3 amino acids: CASSDSGTHTEQF. Written as DNA, the CDR3 is TGTGCCAGCAGCGACTCCGGGACCCACACTGAGCAGTTT.

A word on this clonotype: The final CDR3 position lacks the conserved phenylalanine or tryptophan, pointing to a likely read error. The DNA is left out, because the CDR3 cannot be placed on it with certainty; the CDR3 is given as TCRdb lists it. This chain uses TRBV15 with TRBJ2-6; the listed D gene, TRBD2, was not tested against the DNA. The CDR3 has 16 amino acids, counting both end residues. CDR1 and CDR2 (germline): LNHNV, YYDKDF (reference sequence). The CDR3 is CASSLAGSYGAHVLTL.

The chain combines TRBV7-8 with TRBJ2-3; D gene unclear. In germline, CDR1 is SGHVS, CDR2 FQNEAQ. CDR3 length: 19 residues. V lost 0 bases, J lost 3 bases, and 22 bases lay in between. In DNA, the CDR3 is TGTGCCAGCAGCTTAGCGCGAGGTCCCGATACGCAGTATACAGATACGCAGTATTTT. Translated, it gives CASSLARGPDTQYTDTQYF. Combining the CDR3 with reference TRBV7-8 and TRBJ2-3 gives the whole variable domain GAGVSQSPRYKVAKRGQDVALRCDPISGHVSLFWYQQALGQGPEFLTYFQNEAQLDKSGLPSDRFFAERPEGSVSTLKIQRTQQEDSAVYLCASSLARGPDTQYTDTQYFGPGTRLTVL.

Comment on this clonotype: The junction shows a germline mismatch at one end, possibly a read error. The chain links TRBV7-9 to TRBJ2-3; D possibly corresponds to TRBD2 (6 bases). Germline CDR1 reads SEHNR; CDR2 reads FQNEAQ (reference sequence). This CDR3 has 14 residues. The DNA for the CDR3 is TGTGCCAGCAGCTTAGCACCCGGGGAGGTGATTTTTGGATTT. Its protein is CASSLAPGEVIFGF.

CDR3: CASSLAGGRDTHQHF. CDR3 nucleotide sequence: TGTGCCAGCAGCTTAGCGGGAGGTCGCGATACGCACCAGCATTTT. The J gene is TRBJ1-5, the V gene TRBV7-8; D not certain. In germline, CDR1 is SGHVS, CDR2 FQNEAQ. V was trimmed by 0 bases and J by 12 bases, leaving 18 bases between them. CDR3 length: 15 amino acids.

V gene TRBV9 combines with J gene TRBJ1-1; D call uncertain. The V end lost 0 bases, the J end lost 12 bases, and 21 bases lay between the germline ends. The CDR3 is 15 residues long. CDR1 is SGDLS, CDR2 YYNGEE, per germline. The CDR3 sequence is CASSVGGTSTATPFF. For the CDR3, the DNA is TGTGCCAGCAGCGTAGGGGGAACGAGCACAGCTACGCCTTTCTTT.

In this sample, this clonotype turned up many times. The V and J genes are TRBV9 and TRBJ2-5; TRBD1 agrees at 8 bases. The length of the CDR3 is 14 residues. CDR1 and CDR2 from the germline V gene are SGDLS and YYNGEE. Trimming removed 4 bases from V and 3 bases from J; junction bases left unmatched: 5. DNA for the CDR3: TGTGCCAGCAGCCCTCCGACAGGGGAAGAGACCCAGTACTTC. Its translation: CASSPPTGEETQYF.

The V and J genes are TRBV5-6 and TRBJ2-5; D might be TRBD2 (5 bases). The ends were cut back, 0 bases at V and 4 bases at J, with 13 bases in the middle. There are 15 residues in the CDR3. From germline, CDR1 is SGHDT and CDR2 YYEEEE. The CDR3 sequence: CASSLGRTWGETQYF. The CDR3 DNA reads as TGTGCCAGCAGCTTGGGGAGGACTTGGGGAGAGACCCAGTACTTC.

This clonotype has just a few counts. The chain links TRBV24-1 to TRBJ2-3; D unclear. CDR3 size: 15 residues. Trimming cost V 1 base and J 1 base, with 8 bases left between them. Germline V gene sequence: CDR1 KGHDR, CDR2 SFDVKD. The CDR3 nucleotides read TGTGCCACCAGTGATTTCGGCACAGGCACAGATACGCAGTATTTT. Translated: CATSDFGTGTDTQYF.

This clonotype was detected only once. CDR3 in amino acids: CASSLTVNSPLHF. CDR3 sequence (DNA): TGTGCCAGCAGTTTAACAGTTAATTCACCCCTCCACTTT. The chain recombines TRBV12-3 or TRBV12-4 with TRBJ1-6; D is unresolved. There are 13 residues in the CDR3. V shed 2 bases and J shed 6 bases, with 5 bases lying between them.